The T cell receptor (beta chain) described here comes from a study of cytomegalovirus exposure and HLA in healthy donors. The PCR used 60 Vbeta and 13 Jbeta primers. Generated by immunoSEQ multiplex PCR, the TCRdb table keeps only in-frame clones and is missing some. The repertoire holds some 87,000 clones, roughly two thirds seen once, with more than 13% in the top ten. Findings and caveats of the study: The presence/absence work took it that sequencing depth was about the same across donors. An analysis done earlier found most TCR beta V segments productive about 87% or about 30% of the time.

On this clone: Its antigen is not known.

This CDR3 has 15 amino acids. Losses at the gene ends were 5 bases for V and 5 bases for J; bases not matched to a gene: 9. Germline V gene lookup returns CDR1 SGHTA and CDR2 FQGNSA. Sequencing was performed on PBMCs. The rearrangement links TRBV7-2 to TRBJ2-5, with TRBD2 matching 9 bases. The TCR comes from a woman between 45 and 60 years old in good health and CMV-seropositive. The CDR3 loop is CASSPGGGAWETQYF. In DNA, the CDR3 is TGTGCCAGCAGCCCGGGCGGGGGGGCCTGGGAGACCCAGTACTTC. The full variable domain, in which reference TRBV7-2 and TRBJ2-5 provide the parts outside the CDR3, is GAGVSQSPSNKVTEKGKDVELRCDPISGHTALYWYRQSLGQGLEFLIYFQGNSAPDKSGLPSDRFSAERTGGSVSTLTIQRTQQEDSAVYLCASSPGGGAWETQYFGPGTRLLVL.